In this sample, the clone carrying this TCR beta chain turned up once. This may be a read error: a much more frequent sequence differs by one nucleotide. Source study methods: Reference gene primer amplification in the assay estimated nucleated cell counts. Libraries were prepared by immunoSEQ multiplex PCR; TCRdb keeps only in-frame clonotypes and omits some of them. The DNA gave D and trimming, while V, J and clone size come from that table. The data show a few hundred thousand clones, approximately 88% seen once. The sample is drawn from a study of blood T cell repertoires in COVID-19. As for the study in general: The United States, Italy and Spain supplied acute and convalescent COVID-19 samples.

Trimming shortened V by 5 bases and J by 2 bases, and 9 bases separated the two germline ends. This CDR3 is built from 13 residues. Germline CDR1 and CDR2: SGHAT and FQNNGV. This chain uses TRBV11-2 with TRBJ1-2; D gene unclear. The source material was PBMCs or T cells enriched from blood (not recorded which). This TCR came from a woman in her thirties or forties who had recovered from COVID-19. The CDR3 nucleotides are TGTGCCAGCAGCCCCCGGTTGAACTATGGCTACACCTTC. Its protein is CASSPRLNYGYTF.